This T cell receptor beta chain was recorded in a study of cytomegalovirus exposure and HLA in healthy donors. Generated by immunoSEQ multiplex PCR, the TCRdb table keeps only in-frame clones and is missing some. The data show about 64,000 clones, over 85% seen once. Germline CDR1 reads SEHNR; CDR2 reads FQNEAQ (reference sequence). V was cut by 0 bases and J by 2 bases, with 11 bases left in between. The CDR3 has 15 amino acids. The chain uses TRBV7-9 and TRBJ2-7, with a weak D call TRBD1 (6 bases). Sequenced: PBMCs. The sequence derives from a woman between 18 and 29 years old in good health and CMV-seropositive. The CDR3 region is CASSLALDSAYEQYF. CDR3 nucleotides: TGTGCCAGCAGCTTAGCCCTGGACAGCGCCTACGAGCAGTACTTC.